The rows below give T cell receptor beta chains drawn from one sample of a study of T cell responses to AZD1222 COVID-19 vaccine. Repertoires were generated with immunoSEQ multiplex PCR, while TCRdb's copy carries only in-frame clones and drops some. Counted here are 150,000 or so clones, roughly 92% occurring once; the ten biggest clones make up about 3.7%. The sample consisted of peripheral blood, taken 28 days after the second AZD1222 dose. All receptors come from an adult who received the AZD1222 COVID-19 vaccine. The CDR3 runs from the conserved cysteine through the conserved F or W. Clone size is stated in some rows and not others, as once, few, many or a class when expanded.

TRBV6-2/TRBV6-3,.,CASSFSLYQPQHF
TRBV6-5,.,CATRMAGPNTEAFF
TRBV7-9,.,CASSLDSDGSPLHF
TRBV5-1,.,CASSLGNPAQGAAFF
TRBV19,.,CASGDRGGTRAGELFF
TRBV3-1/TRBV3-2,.,CASSLQGDREQFF
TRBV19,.,CASSIGTALETQYF
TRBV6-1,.,CASSGPRYTDTQYF
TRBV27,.,CASSFSGPAYEQYF
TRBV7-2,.,CASSLRGGLAGRVEQFF
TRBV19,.,CASSKGRGLLSDSPLHF
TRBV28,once,CASSLTGLAEFDTQYF
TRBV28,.,CASSDRGDYSNQPQHF
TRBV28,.,CASSKQALRNYGYTF
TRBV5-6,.,CASSLDRNTEAFF
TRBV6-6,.,CASSGQGHQPQHF
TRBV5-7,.,CASSPQVWVTEQYF
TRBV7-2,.,CASSLATGGRTEAFF
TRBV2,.,CASSGLAPYNEQFF
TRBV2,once,CASSEEPRAEQFF
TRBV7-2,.,CASSSRGGYEQYF
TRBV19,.,CASSPRDRSSYNEQFF
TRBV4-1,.,CASSQDVFKTVSTYEQYF
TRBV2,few,CASSVLQGPGELFF
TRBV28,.,CASSFRRKSYTF
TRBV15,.,CATSTSLDSPLHF
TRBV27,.,CASSFGGYPGDGYTF
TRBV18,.,CASSPGRGETEAFF
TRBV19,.,CASSIGGKTPVGSPLHF
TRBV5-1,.,CASSSLAGADTQYF
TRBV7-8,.,CATGTSTGQPQHF
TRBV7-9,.,CASSLDGWDYEQYF
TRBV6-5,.,CASTGQLSRGTQYF
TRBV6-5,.,CASSPGGPETQYF
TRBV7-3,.,CASSLSGDRGHYEQFF
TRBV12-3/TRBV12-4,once,CASSPTGINTF
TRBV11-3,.,CASSPTREGKLFF
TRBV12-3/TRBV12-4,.,CASSLRWTLEQYF
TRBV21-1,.,CASSRRQGYQETQYF
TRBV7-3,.,CASSLGQGYGYTF
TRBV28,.,CASQGPHEQYF
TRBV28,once,CASSPLLTRGTEAFF
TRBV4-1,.,CASSQDGGESLYEQYF
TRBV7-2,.,CASSSDRASILTDTQYF
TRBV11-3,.,CASSLGPGLAGAAEQYF
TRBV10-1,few,CASSGTSGTYNEQFF
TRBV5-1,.,CASSIGEGNQPQHF
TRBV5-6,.,CASSFRLADPYEQYF
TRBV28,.,CASSLSLGFPYEQYF
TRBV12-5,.,CASGFKWETQYF
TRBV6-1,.,CASSEPGGTGELFF
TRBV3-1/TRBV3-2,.,CASSQDGGNRGRLGEAFF
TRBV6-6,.,CASSYEKSGNQPQHF
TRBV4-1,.,CASRKGHENTEAFF
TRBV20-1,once,CSAREDKEQYF
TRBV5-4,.,CASSLTGGKETQYF
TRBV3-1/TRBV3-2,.,CASSHLDLNSPLHF